These 30 T cell receptor beta chains were all obtained from the same sample, sequenced in a study of T-cell reconstitution after alpha-beta-depleted transplantation in children. Unique molecular identifiers featured in how the TCRbeta library was prepared. TCRdb re-analysed the PCR reads in MiXCR, keeping a single row per CDR3 protein. The sample holds about 830,000 distinct CDR3 sequences, 16% seen once. Specimen: PBMCs, mostly from graft donor cells, collected 360 days after TCRalphabeta/CD19-depleted stem cell transplant. Source of these receptors: a male patient aged 10 to 17 who had a stem cell transplant for acute lymphoblastic leukemia, so the T cells may come from the graft donor.

This rearrangement joins TRBV5-1 to TRBJ2-4; D might be TRBD1 (7 bases). V lost 4 bases and J 0 bases, leaving 14 bases between the germline ends. This CDR3 comprises 16 residues. Germline-derived CDR1 and CDR2 are SGHRS and YFSETQ. The CDR3 loop reads CASSARQGLAKNIQYF. DNA for the CDR3: TGCGCCAGCAGCGCCCGACAGGGACTAGCCAAAAACATTCAGTACTTC. Drawing the rest from reference TRBV5-1 and TRBJ2-4, the complete variable domain is KAGVTQTPRYLIKTRGQQVTLSCSPISGHRSVSWYQQTPGQGLQFLFEYFSETQRNKGNFPGRFSGRQFSNSRSEMNVSTLELGDSALYLCASSARQGLAKNIQYFGAGTRLSVL.

This clonotype turned up a few times. For the CDR3, the DNA is TGCAGCGGCCTTCTAGCGGAAGAGACCCAGTACTTC. Translated, it gives CSGLLAEETQYF. This chain joins TRBV29-1 and TRBJ2-5; 7 nucleotides line up with TRBD2. Germline-derived CDR1 and CDR2 are SQVTM and ANQGSEA. After removal of 7 bases from V and 3 bases from J, the junction contained 5 bases not matched to a gene. The CDR3 runs 12 residues.

The gene calls are TRBV15 and TRBJ1-3; D unclear. Deletions cut 6 bases from V and 0 bases from J, with 6 bases between. The CDR3 loop spans 13 amino acids. Germline V gene data show CDR1 as LNHNV and CDR2 as YYDKDF (reference sequence). CDR3 nucleotide sequence: TGTGCCACCAGTTCGGGCTCTGGAAACACCATATATTTT. It is translated as CATSSGSGNTIYF.

The table lists this clonotype with a count of one. This may be a read error, as it is one base from a much larger clone. A read error is likely, as this CDR3 ends without the conserved phenylalanine or tryptophan. V gene TRBV4-1 combines with J gene TRBJ1-1; 7 bases match TRBD1. Germline V lookup: CDR1 MGHRA, CDR2 YSYEKL. J lost 0 bases, V lost 1 base, and 11 bases had no gene match. The CDR3 has 18 amino acids. Here the CDR3 DNA reads TGCGCCAGCAGCCAAGTGAGCCCCACAGGGACAGTGAACACTGAAGCTTTCCTT. As protein: CASSQVSPTGTVNTEAFL.

V usage is TRBV18 and J usage is TRBJ1-3, with D tentatively TRBD1 (5 bases). This CDR3 is 15 amino acids long. Looked up from germline, CDR1 is KGHSH and CDR2 is LQKENI. Trimming left V 2 bases short and J 3 bases short, with 11 bases between. This CDR3 reads CASSPRGARGNTIYF. The DNA for the CDR3 is TGTGCCAGCTCACCAAGAGGGGCGCGTGGAAACACCATATATTTT.

This clonotype was observed a handful of times. This rearrangement joins TRBV7-3 to TRBJ2-1, with D possibly being TRBD2 (6 bases). This CDR3 contains 14 residues. Germline CDR1 SGHTA, CDR2 FQGTGA. V lost 5 bases and J lost 8, with 16 bases in between. CDR3 in amino acids: CASSASSGGDEQFF. The CDR3 bases are TGTGCCAGCAGCGCCAGTAGCGGAGGGGATGAGCAGTTCTTC.

This clonotype was detected a few times. The gene calls are TRBV7-6 and TRBJ2-1; a weak D match, TRBD2 (6 bases). This CDR3 has 17 amino acids. The V gene's germline CDR1 is SGHVS and CDR2 FNYEAQ. The V and J ends lost 8 bases and 6 bases respectively, with 26 bases between them. CDR3 sequence: CASASNLGRDIGNEQFF. The CDR3 DNA is TGTGCCAGCGCATCGAATTTAGGGCGGGATATAGGCAATGAGCAGTTCTTC.

This chain uses TRBV18 with TRBJ2-3; D not resolved. There are 13 residues in the CDR3. V was pared by 2 bases and J by 8 bases, with 11 bases between. The V gene's germline CDR1 is KGHSH and CDR2 LQKENI. The CDR3 reads CASSPTRPSTQYF. CDR3 nucleotide sequence: TGTGCCAGCTCACCAACCCGTCCATCTACGCAGTATTTT.

The chain is built from TRBV12-3 or TRBV12-4 and TRBJ1-1, with 7 bases identical to TRBD1. The CDR3 runs to 21 residues. The J segment lost 1 base and the V segment lost 2 bases, leaving 22 bases of the junction unmatched. The CDR3 region has the DNA TGTGCCAGCAGTTTATTAGACAGGGCTAGGCGCCCGGGTTTAAGGAACACTGAAGCTTTCTTT. Protein product: CASSLLDRARRPGLRNTEAFF.

This clonotype showed up many times. CDR3 in amino acids: CASSNRWGTYEQYF. CDR3 DNA sequence: TGTGCCAGCTCAAACCGGTGGGGAACCTACGAGCAGTACTTC. The chain has TRBV6-1 and TRBJ2-7; D gene ambiguous. CDR3 length: 14 residues. The V gene's germline CDR1 is MNHNS and CDR2 SASEGT. Deletions cut 8 bases from V and 2 bases from J, with 16 bases between.

The rearrangement uses TRBV4-1 and TRBJ2-1; D is possibly TRBD2 (6 bases). Trimming left V 4 bases short and J 2 bases short, with 12 bases between. The germline gives CDR1 MGHRA, CDR2 YSYEKL. This CDR3 is built from 15 residues. The CDR3: CASSPAGSPYNEQFF. Here the CDR3 DNA reads TGCGCCAGCAGCCCGGCGGGATCGCCCTACAATGAGCAGTTCTTC.

This clonotype appeared a few times. This rearrangement joins TRBV12-3 or TRBV12-4 to TRBJ2-1; the match to TRBD2 covers 10 bases. The CDR3 consists of 18 residues. With V trimmed by 2 bases and J by 1 base, 8 bases remained unmatched. CDR3 region: CASSLTYGLAVSYNEQFF. The CDR3 nucleotides are TGTGCCAGCAGTTTAACTTATGGACTAGCGGTATCCTACAATGAGCAGTTCTTC.

This clonotype was detected a few times. The J gene is TRBJ1-6, the V gene TRBV20-1; no firm D call. Germline V gene lookup returns CDR1 DFQATT and CDR2 SNEGSKA (reference sequence). Trimming took 1 base from V and 6 from J, leaving 10 bases between them. The length of the CDR3 is 14 residues. The CDR3 loop reads CSARAQVLNSPLHF. CDR3 DNA sequence: TGCAGTGCTAGAGCCCAGGTTCTTAATTCACCCCTCCACTTT.

The genes are TRBV20-1 and TRBJ1-5, with unresolved D. The CDR3 spans 15 residues. CDR1 DFQATT and CDR2 SNEGSKA come from the germline V gene (reference sequence). Between the trimmed V and J ends, which lost 2 bases and 0 bases, there was a span of 11 bases. CDR3 nucleotides: TGCAGTGCTAGATTACGGGAATATAGCAATCAGCCCCAGCATTTT. It specifies CSARLREYSNQPQHF.

This clonotype was recorded a few times. The CDR3 region is CASSLEGQYEQYF. The CDR3, as DNA: TGCGCCAGCAGCTTGGAAGGACAGTACGAGCAGTACTTC. The rearrangement links TRBV5-1 to TRBJ2-7; TRBD1 might be the D (6 bases). This CDR3 region has 13 residues. The ends were cut back, 0 bases at V and 4 bases at J, with 8 bases in the middle. Germline V gene data show CDR1 as SGHRS and CDR2 as YFSETQ.

V gene TRBV5-6 combines with J gene TRBJ2-7; 10 bases are shared with TRBD2. Germline V gene data show CDR1 as SGHDT and CDR2 as YYEEEE. The CDR3 has 16 amino acids. With V trimmed by 5 bases and J by 9 bases, 17 bases remained unmatched. The CDR3 here is CASSPNPPGLAISQYF. Written as DNA, the CDR3 is TGTGCCAGCAGTCCAAACCCCCCGGGACTAGCGATCTCGCAGTACTTC. The full variable domain, its missing parts supplied by reference TRBV5-6 and TRBJ2-7, is DAGVTQSPTHLIKTRGQQVTLRCSPKSGHDTVSWYQQALGQGPQFIFQYYEEEERQRGNFPDRFSGHQFPNYSSELNVNALLLGDSALYLCASSPNPPGLAISQYFGPGTRLTVT.

In the case of this clonotype: A read error may produce the germline difference seen at one junction end. This chain connects TRBV5-1 to TRBJ2-1; D gene uncertain. Germline lookup yields CDR1 SGHRS and CDR2 YFSETQ. The CDR3 is made up of 15 amino acids. In nucleotides, the CDR3 is TGCGCCATCAGCTTGGGCTCAGTCGGCGACAATGAGCAGTTCTTC. As protein: CAISLGSVGDNEQFF.

This clonotype was seen a handful of times. The chain has TRBV7-9 and TRBJ1-1, with a weak D call TRBD1 (5 bases). Trimming took 6 bases from V and 3 from J, leaving 11 bases between them. This CDR3 spans 13 amino acids. Per germline, CDR1 SEHNR and CDR2 FQNEAQ (reference sequence). As DNA, the CDR3 is TGTGCCAGCAGATTGGGGCGTGACACTGAAGCTTTCTTT. Translated, it gives CASRLGRDTEAFF. The entire variable domain, with the rest obtained from reference TRBV7-9 and TRBJ1-1, is as follows: DTGVSQNPRHKITKRGQNVTFRCDPISEHNRLYWYRQTLGQGPEFLTYFQNEAQLEKSRLLSDRFSAERPKGSFSTLEIQRTEQGDSAMYLCASRLGRDTEAFFGQGTRLTVV.

The rearrangement joins TRBV4-1 to TRBJ2-7; the match to TRBD2 covers 13 bases. V lost 5 bases and J lost 3; bases outside the gene matches: 7. The CDR3 runs to 16 residues. The germline CDR1 and CDR2 sequences are MGHRA and YSYEKL. The CDR3 spells CASSTTSGRDFYEQYF. DNA for the CDR3: TGCGCCAGCAGCACAACTAGCGGGAGGGATTTCTACGAGCAGTACTTC.

This clonotype was detected a few times. The chain couples TRBV18 to TRBJ2-7; D not resolved. The germline V gene encodes CDR1 KGHSH and CDR2 LQKENI. The CDR3 totals 14 residues. V was clipped by 0 bases and J by 8 bases, with 14 bases between them. The CDR3 sequence: CASSPPENRPKQYF. The CDR3 coding sequence is TGTGCCAGCTCACCACCGGAGAATCGCCCCAAGCAGTACTTC.

This clonotype was counted a few times. The chain joins TRBV20-1 to TRBJ2-3; 11 nucleotides align to TRBD2. The V segment lost 1 base and the J segment 1 base; nucleotides outside the gene matches: 4. CDR1 DFQATT and CDR2 SNEGSKA come from the germline V gene (reference sequence). The CDR3 has 16 amino acids. CDR3 coding DNA: TGCAGTGCTAGAGTTGGTAGCGGGGGGGGCACAGATACGCAGTATTTT. It specifies CSARVGSGGGTDTQYF.

The rearrangement joins TRBV13 to TRBJ1-1, with D perhaps matching TRBD1 (6 bases). Germline CDR1 is PRHDT and CDR2 is FYEKMQ (reference sequence). V was cut by 4 bases and J by 0 bases, with 12 bases left in between. The CDR3 runs 15 residues. CDR3 DNA: TGTGCCAGCAGCTGGACAGAAACAATGAACACTGAAGCTTTCTTT. This translates into CASSWTETMNTEAFF.

In this sample, this clonotype turned up many times. The chain employs TRBV9 and TRBJ2-7; D is undetermined. This CDR3 is 13 amino acids long. Trimming cost V 0 bases and J 1 base, with 5 bases left between them. Per germline, CDR1 SGDLS and CDR2 YYNGEE. The CDR3 coding sequence is TGTGCCAGCAGCGTAGACCTGTCCTACGAGCAGTACTTC. Translating it yields CASSVDLSYEQYF.

This clonotype has only a few counts. The chain recombines TRBV11-1 with TRBJ2-5; TRBD2 is a possible D gene (6 bases). This CDR3 has 19 amino acids. Trimming took 2 bases from V and 1 from J, leaving 23 bases between them. Germline values: CDR1 SGHAT, CDR2 FQDESV (reference sequence). The CDR3 region has the DNA TGTGCCAGCAGCTTAATGACATACATGGGGGGTAACCTCCAAGAGACCCAGTACTTC. Protein product: CASSLMTYMGGNLQETQYF.

At least ten counts were recorded for this clonotype. This chain links TRBV12-3 or TRBV12-4 with TRBJ2-1; the match to TRBD2 covers 8 bases. With V trimmed by 5 bases and J by 2 bases, 5 bases remained unmatched. The CDR3 sequence is 15 residues long. The CDR3 reads CASSPGTRAYNEQFF. The CDR3 region has the DNA TGTGCCAGCAGTCCCGGGACTAGAGCCTACAATGAGCAGTTCTTC.

A few counts support this clonotype. This chain joins TRBV11-2 and TRBJ2-1; 9 bases map to TRBD2. V lost 0 bases to trimming and J lost 0 bases; unmatched junction nucleotides: 0. Germline lookup yields CDR1 SGHAT and CDR2 FQNNGV. The CDR3 is 16 residues long. CDR3 region: CASSLEAGGSYNEQFF. In DNA form, the CDR3 reads TGTGCCAGCAGCTTAGAAGCGGGGGGCTCCTACAATGAGCAGTTCTTC.

The J gene is TRBJ2-4, the V gene TRBV9; 11 bases agree with TRBD2. Germline loops: CDR1 SGDLS, CDR2 YYNGEE. V shed 4 bases and J 0 bases; nucleotides not matched to a gene: 9. CDR3 size: 18 residues. The CDR3 region has the DNA TGTGCCAGCAGCCCCTCAGGACTAGCGGGCCTAGCCAAAAACATTCAGTACTTC. It is translated as CASSPSGLAGLAKNIQYF.

The chain carries TRBV7-9 and TRBJ2-7, with 8 bases matching TRBD1. J was trimmed by 0 bases and V by 4 bases; bases with no gene match: 8. The CDR3 consists of 16 residues. Germline V gene data show CDR1 as SEHNR and CDR2 as FQNEAQ (reference sequence). CDR3: CASSSWDRYFSYEQYF. The CDR3 DNA sequence: TGTGCCAGCAGCTCGTGGGACAGGTATTTCTCCTACGAGCAGTACTTC.

This clonotype was detected many times. The rearrangement joins TRBV5-6 to TRBJ2-5, with 9 bases that match TRBD1. CDR3 length: 17 residues. The germline V gene has CDR1 SGHDT and CDR2 YYEEEE. Unmatched junction bases numbered 10, after V lost 0 bases and J lost 4 bases. The CDR3 region has the DNA TGTGCCAGCAGCTTGGAATTTAGATCGGGACAGGGAGAGACCCAGTACTTC. Its translation: CASSLEFRSGQGETQYF.

The rearrangement joins TRBV7-3 to TRBJ2-1; weak D call: TRBD2 (6 bases). V was trimmed by 5 bases and J by 7 bases, leaving 21 bases between them. The CDR3 totals 16 residues. The germline V gene encodes CDR1 SGHTA and CDR2 FQGTGA. DNA of the CDR3: TGTGCCAGCAGCCGCGCACTACCGGGAGCTGGGAATGAGCAGTTCTTC. Translation gives CASSRALPGAGNEQFF.